This is a list of T cell receptor beta chains from one sample in a study of regulatory T cells in long-lasting Graves disease. MiXCR, run by TCRdb on the multiplex PCR reads, gives a single entry per CDR3 protein. Of roughly 560,000 distinct CDR3 sequences listed, 12% were seen once; the top ten hold approximately 9%. This same sample was also taken into another study, of T cells in Graves' hyperthyroidism and ophthalmopathy.

The sample was peripheral blood mononuclear cells (PBMCs), taken at new diagnosis, from a patient treated with antithyroid drugs. The receptors shown here come from a woman under 40 with Graves disease. Each CDR3 is given with its conserved first and last residue. D genes are given only for firm matches. For some rows the clone size is stated as once, few or many, or as a class when expanded; others skip it.

J gene,V gene,D gene,clone size,CDR3 DNA,CDR3 protein
TRBJ1-1,TRBV28,.,many,TGTGCCAGCAGTCCCCGCGGGATCTACGGAACGAACACTGAAGCTTTCTTT,CASSPRGIYGTNTEAFF
TRBJ2-2,TRBV11-2,.,many,TGTGCCAGCATCTCCCCTACATACACCGGGGAGCTGTTTTTT,CASISPTYTGELFF
TRBJ2-7,TRBV14,.,many,TGTGCCAGCAGCCAGGAGTCCTCTAACTACGAGCAGTACTTC,CASSQESSNYEQYF
TRBJ2-7,TRBV3-1,.,many,TGTGCCAGCAGTGGCGGGGTGGAGCAGTACTTC,CASSGGVEQYF
TRBJ1-2,TRBV7-2,.,.,TGTGCCAGCACTACATGGGGGGGGCAGGGGGGCTACACCTTC,CASTTWGGQGGYTF
TRBJ2-7,TRBV6-1,.,.,TGTGTCAGCAGGCCGGGACACCCGCCGGGTGAGCAGTACTTC,CVSRPGHPPGEQYF
TRBJ2-7,TRBV4-2,TRBD1,few,TGTGCCAGCAGCCAAGGACAGGGGGCGGTCTACGAGCAGTACTTC,CASSQGQGAVYEQYF
TRBJ1-6,TRBV19,.,.,TGTGCCAGTAGTACCGGGACCGCGGTTAATTCACCCCTCCACTTT,CASSTGTAVNSPLHF
TRBJ2-7,TRBV20-1,TRBD1,many,TGCAGTGCTCTCCGGGACAGGTCCTACGAGCAGTACTTC,CSALRDRSYEQYF
TRBJ2-3,TRBV24-1,TRBD2,many,TGTGCCACCAGTGATTCGGCTAGCGGGAGTACAGATACGCAGTATTTT,CATSDSASGSTDTQYF